This entry features one T cell receptor (beta chain) sequence. The clone's antigen remains unknown. No base quality values were provided; no much bigger clone lies one nucleotide off. This entry comes from a study of T cell repertoires in cytomegalovirus infection (dated by TCRdb to about 2019). Looking at the study overall: Because public TCR beta signatures pointed to carriage of CMV infection together with the matching HLA type, the HLA type of each donor mattered for the analysis. The investigation overall reported the following: The ex vivo response was dominated by HLA-C-restricted CMV-specific TCR beta clonotypes, and the single most frequent clonotype in two of eight donors was supplied by these HLA-C-restricted clonotypes. Carriers of CMV infection plus the relevant HLA type were discriminated by the cumulative frequency of public TCR beta family members in the study cohort and in an independent roughly 340-donor cohort.

The sequencing machine was an Illumina HiSeq 1500. TCRdb took the public reads, trimmed them with fastp at Q25, ran MiXCR for clone calling and kept in-frame beta chains. Every distinct CDR3 protein forms one entry, paired with its most common genes and DNA. The sample table records roughly 320,000 distinct CDR3 sequences; over 7.5% of these occur just once. The top ten hold 4.3% of the sample. Sequencing was carried out using PBMCs. The receptor's source is a human donor in good health (CMV status not recorded). Some clones in this sample may be carry-over from other donors' samples.

The CDR3 region reads CSVSDRVGEKLFF. Read as DNA, the sequence is TGCAGTGTTTCCGACAGGGTGGGCGAAAAACTGTTTTTT. This sequence uses TRBV20-1 and TRBJ1-4; the junction holds 7 bases that match TRBD1. From the germline V gene (reference sequence), CDR1 is DFQATT and CDR2 is SNEGSKA. Trimming accounts for 7 bases at V and 8 bases at J, while the number of junction bases matched to no gene is 10. Its CDR3 holds 13 amino acids, cysteine through phenylalanine. Only the CDR3 portion is preserved as DNA: 39 bases, with reading frame beginning at the first base.